Reported below is one T cell receptor (beta chain). The sample is drawn from a study of blood T cell repertoires in COVID-19. Study-level background: The analysed material was cDNA or gDNA that came from T cells, B-cell-depleted T cells, or PBMCs.

Assay: immunoSEQ multiplex PCR; the TCRdb copy retains only in-frame clones and omits some. There are approximately 300,000 clones in the sample; about 82% occur only once, and around 1.7% lies in the top ten. Germline loops: CDR1 MNHEY, CDR2 SVGAGI. Deletions cut 0 bases from V and 4 bases from J, with 12 bases between. The length of the CDR3 is 15 residues. Sequenced material: peripheral blood. The V gene is TRBV6-5, the J gene TRBJ1-2; weak D call: TRBD1 (6 bases). This clonotype originated in a woman between 45 and 65 years old with acute or convalescent COVID-19. The CDR3 coding sequence is TGTGCCAGCAGTTACTCGGTGACAGGCCGCTATGGCTACACCTTC. It translates to CASSYSVTGRYGYTF.